This T cell receptor (beta chain) was profiled in a study of T cell responses to AZD1222 COVID-19 vaccine. Study-level results: Spike was spanned by vaccine-associated CD4 TCRs, which were dominant at 160-218 and 743-854. The study reported that nearly half of spike-specific TCRs target unmutated variant regions.

CDR3 length equals 13 residues. CDR1 and CDR2 (germline): KGHSH, LQKENI. J gave up 8 bases and V 3 bases, and 3 bases lay outside the gene matches. Regarding this clone: Its antigen is unknown.

Second-dose timings of about 4 or about 12 weeks were pooled. The assay was immunoSEQ multiplex PCR, and TCRdb's table has in-frame clones only and misses some. In the table there are roughly 160,000 clones, around nine tenths of which are singletons. Source: peripheral blood, taken 28 days after the second AZD1222 dose. This TCR was sampled from an adult who received the AZD1222 COVID-19 vaccine. This chain joins TRBV18 and TRBJ1-2; 10 bases are a match to TRBD1. The CDR3 sequence is CASSPDRGQGYTF. The DNA for the CDR3 is TGTGCCAGCTCACCTGACAGGGGGCAAGGCTACACCTTC.